This T cell receptor (beta chain) appears in the sequencing data of a study of regulatory T cells in long-lasting Graves disease. The authors built TCR beta libraries using iRepertoire HTBI primers and Arm-PCR of CDR3 regions. MiXCR, applied by TCRdb to the multiplex PCR reads, yields one record per CDR3 protein. Here the sample spans around 450,000 distinct CDR3 sequences, 16% being singletons. Regarding time point: newly diagnosed GD, antithyroid drugs for less than 3 months. TCR sequences were obtained from RNA taken from PBMCs. This CDR3 is 16 amino acids long. Germline V gene sequence: CDR1 SQVTM, CDR2 ANQGSEA. In addition, the sample was reused for a study of T cells in Graves' hyperthyroidism and ophthalmopathy.

The source material was peripheral blood mononuclear cells (PBMCs), sampled at new diagnosis, from a patient treated with antithyroid drugs. The gene calls are TRBV29-1 and TRBJ2-3, with D possibly TRBD1 on 5 matching bases. The end of the DNA fits TRBJ2-1 better, so the J call may be wrong. This receptor was identified in a man aged 40-55 years with Graves disease. For the CDR3, the DNA is TGCAGCGTTGAAGATCAGTTCCGGACACCGAACGGTGAGCAGTTCTTC. This translates into CSVEDQFRTPNGEQFF.